This T cell receptor beta chain was captured in a study of neurological immune-mediated disorders. About this clonotype: Compared with germline, one end of the junction differs, possibly owing to a read error.

Via MiXCR, TCRdb re-called the 5' RACE reads, giving one row per CDR3 protein. The sample contains roughly 60,000 distinct CDR3 sequences, 4% to 6% of which appear only once. The CDR3 covers 13 residues. The germline CDR1 and CDR2 sequences are SSHAT and FNYEAQ (reference sequence). Material for sequencing was PBMCs. The sequence was obtained from a woman in her 50s with multiple sclerosis. V is TRBV7-7 and J is TRBJ2-1; D may be TRBD1 or TRBD2 (5 bases each). The CDR3 DNA is TGTGCTAGCAGCTTAGCCGAGGGGAATGAGCAGTTCTTC. Residues: CASSLAEGNEQFF.